This T cell receptor (beta chain) was recorded in a study of T cell changes during pregnancy in multiple sclerosis. The CDR3 is made up of 14 amino acids. Trimming took off 5 bases at V and 7 bases at J, with 12 bases between the two ends. Germline V gene sequence: CDR1 ENHRY, CDR2 SYGVKD. This clone has just a few counts. The table came from immunoSEQ multiplex PCR; TCRdb's copy has only in-frame clones and leaves some out. The sample lists approximately 60,000 clones; roughly 90% were seen once. This chain links TRBV10-3 with TRBJ1-6; possibly TRBD1 for D (5 bases). This clonotype was obtained from a female donor with multiple sclerosis, enrolled in a pregnancy study. The material was peripheral blood, obtained in the second trimester of pregnancy. The CDR3 DNA reads TGTGCCATCAGTTGGGGACTCGCCAATTCACCCCTCCACTTT. Its protein product is CAISWGLANSPLHF.